Listed below are T cell receptor beta chains from one sample, sequenced in a study of blood T cell repertoires in COVID-19. Here immunoSEQ multiplex PCR was the method, and the copy in TCRdb shows in-frame clones only, minus some. The table includes 300,000 or so clones, around 90% detected once. The sequencing input was PBMCs or T cells enriched from blood (not recorded which). These receptors originate from a man in his 60s who had recovered from COVID-19. CDR3s include the opening cysteine and the closing phenylalanine or tryptophan. The D gene is left open where the match is weak. A row's size may be missing; if present it is once, few, many or a size class.

TRBJ1-1,TRBV5-1,.,.,CASSWGRRNTEAFF,TGCGCCAGCAGCTGGGGGAGGAGGAACACTGAAGCTTTCTTT
TRBJ1-1,TRBV5-5,.,.,CASSLARRVNTEAFF,TGTGCCAGCAGCTTGGCCCGCAGGGTTAACACTGAAGCTTTCTTT
TRBJ1-2,TRBV2,TRBD1,.,CASSRTGSGYTF,TGTGCCAGCAGTAGGACAGGGTCTGGCTACACCTTC
TRBJ1-6,TRBV14,.,.,CASSAGSARSPLHF,TGTGCCAGCTCCGCAGGGTCGGCACGTTCACCCCTCCACTTT
TRBJ1-2,TRBV28,.,.,CASSFAREGNYGYTF,TGTGCCAGCAGCTTTGCCAGGGAGGGTAACTATGGCTACACCTTC
TRBJ2-7,TRBV11-2,TRBD2,.,CASSFTSGNPEQYF,TGTGCCAGCAGCTTTACTAGCGGGAATCCCGAGCAGTACTTC
TRBJ2-1,TRBV5-1,.,.,CASSGGDRLREEQFF,TGCGCCAGCAGCGGGGGGGACAGGCTTCGTGAGGAGCAGTTCTTC
TRBJ1-3,TRBV28,.,once,CASSLSGLTTGNTIYF,TGTGCCAGCAGCCTATCCGGACTGACAACTGGAAACACCATATATTTT
TRBJ1-1,TRBV16,.,few,CASSLEGLLNTEAFF,TGTGCCAGCAGCCTGGAGGGACTTCTGAACACTGAAGCTTTCTTT
TRBJ1-4,TRBV28,TRBD1,.,CASSAPSGGFRKLFF,TGTGCCAGCAGTGCACCTTCAGGGGGCTTTCGAAAACTGTTTTTT